The 15 T cell receptor beta chains presented below share a single source sample, sequenced in a study of blood T cell repertoires in COVID-19. Assay: immunoSEQ multiplex PCR; the TCRdb copy retains only in-frame clones and omits some. The sample includes more than 200,000 clones, 86% of them seen just once. Sequenced: peripheral blood. These receptors were collected from a man in his fifties or sixties with COVID-19, enrolled during active disease.

The chain combines TRBV19 with TRBJ1-1, with 8 bases matching TRBD1. CDR3 length equals 16 residues. With 4 bases clipped from V and 0 bases from J, the junction kept 7 bases outside the gene matches. Germline V lookup: CDR1 LNHDA, CDR2 SQIVND (reference sequence). In DNA form, the CDR3 reads TGTGCCAGTAGTAGGACCGGGACAGGCATGAACACTGAAGCTTTCTTT. It specifies CASSRTGTGMNTEAFF.

The chain employs TRBV5-4 and TRBJ1-2; 8 nucleotides line up with TRBD1. The CDR3 sequence is 15 residues long. Germline-derived CDR1 and CDR2 are SGHNT and YYREEE (reference sequence). Unmatched junction bases numbered 8, after V lost 4 bases and J lost 3 bases. The CDR3 spells CASSADGTGYYGYTF. Here the CDR3 DNA reads TGTGCCAGCAGCGCGGATGGGACAGGCTACTATGGCTACACCTTC.

This chain links TRBV6-5 with TRBJ2-7; D unclear. CDR3 length: 13 residues. Trimming took off 5 bases at V and 0 bases at J, with 8 bases between the two ends. Germline V gives CDR1 MNHEY, CDR2 SVGAGI. CDR3 amino acids: CASSTLNSYEQYF. In DNA, the CDR3 is TGTGCCAGCAGTACACTAAACTCCTACGAGCAGTACTTC.

In its sample, this clone ranks as medium-sized (0.01 to 0.1%). Other DNA sequences from this sample encode an identical CDR3 as well. This chain links TRBV18 with TRBJ2-1, with TRBD1 identical over 7 bases. CDR1 KGHSH and CDR2 LQKENI come from the germline V gene. With 9 bases clipped from V and 3 bases from J, the junction kept 8 bases outside the gene matches. This CDR3 comprises 14 residues. CDR3 sequence (DNA): TGTGCCAGTTCCCGGACAGGTTACTACAATGAGCAGTTCTTC. Its protein is CASSRTGYYNEQFF.

This chain joins TRBV10-3 and TRBJ1-1, with a possible D match to TRBD1 (5 bases). There are 14 residues in the CDR3. Germline lookup yields CDR1 ENHRY and CDR2 SYGVKD. The V gene lost 6 bases and the J gene lost 5 bases, with 16 bases spanning the gap. The CDR3 region is CAIRSSGPTTEAFF. The CDR3 DNA is TGTGCCATCAGATCTTCAGGGCCGACTACTGAAGCTTTCTTT.

This clone appeared once. At one boundary the junction diverges from the germline segment, which might be a read error. V gene TRBV20-1 combines with J gene TRBJ2-7; TRBD2 matches 9 bases. Germline CDR1 and CDR2: DFQATT and SNEGSKA (reference sequence). The CDR3 covers 11 residues. The CDR3 here is CSAATGLARHF. The CDR3 nucleotides read TGCAGTGCCGCCACGGGACTAGCCCGGCACTTC.

This chain joins TRBV24-1 and TRBJ2-1; 7 nucleotides align to TRBD2. With 5 bases clipped from V and 9 bases from J, the junction kept 9 bases outside the gene matches. Germline V CDR1 and CDR2: KGHDR, SFDVKD. The CDR3 is made up of 14 amino acids. The DNA of the CDR3 is TGTGCCACCAGTGCTAGCGGAATCGTGGCTGAGCAGTTCTTC. Amino acids: CATSASGIVAEQFF.

This sequence joins TRBV23-1 and TRBJ1-2; D gene unclear. TRBV23-1 is known as an ORF, though its function is uncertain. The CDR3 spans 13 residues. V gave up 2 bases and J gave up 4 bases, with 8 bases separating them. The chain's CDR3 is CASSQTGLYGYTF. In DNA, the CDR3 is TGCGCCAGCAGTCAAACTGGACTCTATGGCTACACCTTC.

The gene calls are TRBV19 and TRBJ2-1; 7 bases line up with TRBD1. Germline CDR1 reads LNHDA; CDR2 reads SQIVND (reference sequence). With 5 bases clipped from V and 3 bases from J, the junction kept 4 bases outside the gene matches. The CDR3 loop spans 14 amino acids. CDR3 nucleotide sequence: TGTGCCAGTAGTGGACAGGAGGACTACAATGAGCAGTTCTTC. Translated: CASSGQEDYNEQFF.

This clone appeared a single time. This chain links TRBV2 with TRBJ2-2, with 7 bases aligning to TRBD1. Germline V gene sequence: CDR1 SNHLY, CDR2 FYNNEI. V trimming: 7 bases; J trimming: 0 bases; junction bases outside the gene matches: 5. This CDR3 is built from 15 residues. CDR3 region: CASNDRASNTGELFF. The CDR3 region has the DNA TGTGCCAGCAATGACAGGGCCTCGAACACCGGGGAGCTGTTTTTT.

This chain uses TRBV5-1 with TRBJ1-1, with TRBD1 identical over 7 bases. The V gene end was trimmed by 4 bases and the J gene end by 4 bases; junction bases not matched to a gene: 10. This CDR3 contains 15 residues. Germline CDR1 is SGHRS and CDR2 is YFSETQ. CDR3 residues: CASSATGEWGTEAFF. The CDR3 DNA reads TGCGCCAGCAGCGCTACAGGGGAATGGGGCACTGAAGCTTTCTTT.

The gene calls are TRBV30 and TRBJ1-5; the D gene is possibly TRBD1 (5 bases). The V gene lost 4 bases and the J gene lost 3 bases, with 13 bases spanning the gap. CDR1 is GTSNPN, CDR2 SVGIG, per germline (reference sequence). CDR3 size: 14 residues. DNA of the CDR3: TGTGCCTGGAAGGCGGGGCGGGACAATCAGCCCCAGCATTTT. The encoded protein is CAWKAGRDNQPQHF.

This chain links TRBV5-1 with TRBJ2-3; a weak D match, TRBD2 (5 bases). CDR1 and CDR2 (germline): SGHRS, YFSETQ. The CDR3 contains 14 residues. Trimming cost V 2 bases and J 4 bases, with 11 bases left between them. In DNA form, the CDR3 reads TGCGCCAGCAGCTTCTCGGGATGGGCAGATACGCAGTATTTT. It is translated as CASSFSGWADTQYF.

This sequence joins TRBV9 and TRBJ2-7; 10 bases agree with TRBD2. In germline, CDR1 is SGDLS, CDR2 YYNGEE. V lost 3 bases to trimming and J lost 2 bases; unmatched junction nucleotides: 5. The CDR3 spans 15 residues. The CDR3 bases are TGTGCCAGCAGCGACGGACTAGCGGAAACCTACGAGCAGTACTTC. It encodes CASSDGLAETYEQYF. Combining the CDR3 with reference TRBV9 and TRBJ2-7 gives the whole variable domain DSGVTQTPKHLITATGQRVTLRCSPRSGDLSVYWYQQSLDQGLQFLIQYYNGEERAKGNILERFSAQQFPDLHSELNLSSLELGDSALYFCASSDGLAETYEQYFGPGTRLTVT.

The genes are TRBV28 and TRBJ1-6; weak D call: TRBD1 (5 bases). The CDR3 contains 16 residues. V lost 4 bases and J lost 0, with 10 bases in between. Germline V CDR1 and CDR2: MDHEN, SYDVKM. The CDR3 coding sequence is TGTGCCAGCAGTTCCGCCGACAGCTCCTATAATTCACCCCTCCACTTT. It codes for CASSSADSSYNSPLHF.